Here is one T cell receptor (beta chain) with its context. Its target is not known. TCRdb re-called the 5' RACE reads through MiXCR, storing one row per CDR3 protein. The data contain approximately 260,000 distinct CDR3 sequences, over 10% of them seen just once; the ten biggest clones take up about 0.51%. This sample is part of a study of T cells after yellow fever vaccination. For the study at large: The authors prepared low-cell-number fractions using SMART-Seq v4 Ultra Low Input.

Germline values: CDR1 DFQATT, CDR2 SNEGSKA (reference sequence). The CDR3 is made up of 18 amino acids. Trimming shortened V by 0 bases and J by 6 bases, and 24 bases separated the two germline ends. General study points: Clones that expanded after primary vaccination mostly reappeared after the booster (96% CD4, about 89% CD8).

This sequence was found in a man aged 25-45 years who received the YFV17D yellow fever vaccine. The sample consisted of CD4+ T cells sorted from PBMCs, taken 45 days after the yellow fever booster vaccination. This chain connects TRBV20-1 to TRBJ2-1, with D possibly TRBD2 on 6 matching bases. The CDR3 DNA is TGCAGTGCTAGAGATCCACAGGTAGGCGGGACGACCGCCAATGAGCAGTTCTTC. This sequence encodes CSARDPQVGGTTANEQFF.